This T cell receptor (beta chain) was identified during a study of blood T cell repertoires in COVID-19 (dated by TCRdb to 2018 to 2021). In terms of the full investigation: Samples from collaborators originated in the United States, Italy and Spain and spanned both the acute and convalescent phases of COVID-19. The dataset comprised deeply sampled blood TCRbeta repertoires from subjects exposed to, actively infected with, or recovered from COVID-19. Where available, HLA class I and class II types were taken from metadata supplied by the sample provider and were not determined by assay-based typing. Sample metadata almost always included a de-identified subject ID, COVID-19 status, age in years and sex. Samples came from the ongoing ImmuneRACE study (first 160 participants) plus 1,254 subjects from 6 global collaborators. A freely available public database, intended as a resource for researchers studying the immune response to SARS-CoV-2, is where the repertoires were released. The prospective study material was composed of cDNA or gDNA derived from T cells, B-cell-depleted T cells, or PBMCs. The paper as a whole reports these results and caveats: The quantity of clinical and demographic metadata differed by source and by participant and was supplied without curation.

The immunoSEQ Assay, a bias-controlled multiplex PCR, was used to amplify TCRbeta CDR3 regions from genomic DNA. The authors' pipeline ran thus. The number of nucleated cells in each sample was estimated by amplification of reference gene primers within the assay. To quantify the absolute abundance of each unique TCRbeta CDR3 rearrangement, sequence reads were collapsed and filtered. For each sample, productive Simpson clonality was calculated as the square root of Simpson's diversity index over productive rearrangements. The table was pulled from immuneACCESS by TCRdb, which kept in-frame rearrangements only. Such tables lose some clones; where checked, under half of the loss comes from unresolved V genes, and the rest has no known cause. The DNA gave D and trimming, while V, J and clone size come from that table. This sample is represented by about 87,000 clones; around 85% of them were singletons. The ten biggest clones cover less than 4% of the sample.

In Seattle, one collaborating source enrolled patients while the infection was active and tracked those patients longitudinally over the course of disease. Each collaborating institution followed its own protocols to collect whole blood in K2EDTA tubes. For TCRbeta analysis, collaborators shipped samples in one of three forms: frozen whole blood, isolated PBMCs, or DNA extracted from either of those sample types. Turning to this clone: Its antigen is unknown. No much larger clone is present one base from it, and per-base qualities are unavailable.

The CDR3 sequence holds 14 residues, the cysteine and phenylalanine included. The read is trimmed to its CDR3 DNA, 42 bases read in frame from base 1. CDR1 and CDR2, looked up from the germline V gene (reference sequence), are SGHKS and YYEKEE. V is shortened by 0 bases, J by 8 bases, and the region joining them spans 12 bases. What was sequenced was peripheral blood. This receptor was identified in a woman of 80 years or more with COVID-19, enrolled during active disease. Recombination connected TRBV5-5 to TRBJ1-5; the D gene remains uncertain. The nucleotide sequence reads as follows: TGTGCCAGCAGCTTGGCGGCGGGAGGGAAGCCCCAGCATTTT. Its protein product is CASSLAAGGKPQHF.